This entry lists 32 T cell receptor beta chains sequenced from one sample in a study of CD8 T cells in ankylosing spondylitis. For these receptors, no antigen is known. Study-level points and caveats: It appeared that ankylosing spondylitis blood was characterized by a TCR beta motif of roughly 8 highly homologous variants.

A single record per CDR3 protein comes from TCRdb applying MiXCR to the 5' RACE reads. The sample lists hundreds of thousands of distinct CDR3 sequences, about 12% occurring once. Sequencing was carried out using blood, either unsorted or a sorted T cell fraction (not recorded which). The receptors derive from a male donor with ankylosing spondylitis.

There are many counts of this clonotype. The chain has TRBV12-3 or TRBV12-4 and TRBJ2-3, with a possible D match to TRBD2 (5 bases). Trimming left V 5 bases short and J 4 bases short, with 10 bases between. The CDR3 sequence is 13 residues long. In nucleotides, the CDR3 is TGTGCCAGCAGTCCATTCGGGGCAGATACGCAGTATTTT. Its translation is CASSPFGADTQYF.

This clonotype was counted between two and nine times. This chain connects TRBV20-1 to TRBJ1-1; TRBD1 matches at 7 bases. The CDR3 is made up of 16 amino acids. Germline V gene lookup returns CDR1 DFQATT and CDR2 SNEGSKA (reference sequence). V dropped 5 bases and J dropped 0; count of bases not matched to a gene: 12. The CDR3 DNA reads as TGCAGTGCTTCGGTTGGGGGACAGCAGATGAACACTGAAGCTTTCTTT. This sequence encodes CSASVGGQQMNTEAFF.

V gene TRBV5-1 combines with J gene TRBJ2-2; D ambiguous. Between the trimmed V and J ends, which lost 2 bases and 3 bases, there was a span of 8 bases. The germline V gene encodes CDR1 SGHRS and CDR2 YFSETQ. This CDR3 comprises 14 residues. CDR3 nucleotide sequence: TGCGCCAGCAGCTTTTTGGGTCACACCGGGGAGCTGTTTTTT. Protein sequence: CASSFLGHTGELFF.

This clonotype was counted ten times or more. This rearrangement joins TRBV20-1 to TRBJ1-2; the D is unclear. Germline-derived CDR1 and CDR2 are DFQATT and SNEGSKA (reference sequence). Trimming took off 6 bases at V and 2 bases at J, with 10 bases between the two ends. This CDR3 comprises 12 residues. The CDR3 coding sequence is TGCAGTGCCAGCGACGGGAACTATGGCTACACCTTC. Amino acid sequence: CSASDGNYGYTF.

This clonotype was recorded a few times. The J gene is TRBJ2-5, the V gene TRBV25-1, with TRBD1 matching 9 bases. Germline values: CDR1 MGHDK, CDR2 SYGVNS. The CDR3 covers 15 residues. With 6 bases clipped from V and 5 bases from J, the junction kept 10 bases outside the gene matches. CDR3 DNA sequence: TGTGCCAGCAGCCCAGACAGGGGGTCAGTGGAGACCCAGTACTTC. It encodes CASSPDRGSVETQYF.

This clonotype was recorded at least ten times. V usage is TRBV6-5 and J usage is TRBJ2-1; no reliable D call. The CDR3 totals 11 residues. CDR1 and CDR2 (germline): MNHEY, SVGAGI. The V end was cut by 2 bases, the J end by 8 bases, with 4 bases between. The CDR3 sequence is CASSYRDEQFF. CDR3 in DNA: TGTGCCAGCAGTTACCGGGATGAGCAGTTCTTC.

The CDR3 sequence: CSARNRGNQPQHF. The CDR3 region has the DNA TGCAGTGCTAGGAACCGGGGCAATCAGCCCCAGCATTTT. The rearrangement joins TRBV20-1 to TRBJ1-5; unclear D gene. The V end was cut by 3 bases, the J end by 2 bases, with 8 bases between. This CDR3 spans 13 amino acids. Per germline, CDR1 DFQATT and CDR2 SNEGSKA (reference sequence).

This clonotype appeared a few times. This chain connects TRBV6-5 to TRBJ2-2; no firm D call. The CDR3 has 11 residues. Trimming removed 10 bases at V and 5 bases at J, with 8 bases between. Germline loops: CDR1 MNHEY, CDR2 SVGAGI. The CDR3 bases are TGTGCCACCCTCAGTACCGGGGAGCTGTTTTTT. Its protein is CATLSTGELFF.

This clonotype was observed a few times. The J gene is TRBJ1-2, the V gene TRBV5-1; the match to TRBD1 covers 9 bases. Unmatched junction bases numbered 8, after V lost 4 bases and J lost 4 bases. Germline CDR1 is SGHRS and CDR2 is YFSETQ. CDR3 length equals 15 residues. The CDR3 DNA reads as TGCGCCAGCAGCCCCCGACAGGGGGGAGTCTATGGCTACACCTTC. Translated, it gives CASSPRQGGVYGYTF.

This clonotype was counted ten times or more. This chain links TRBV6-1 with TRBJ1-1; D not resolved. Germline CDR1 reads MNHNS; CDR2 reads SASEGT. CDR3 length: 15 residues. In nucleotides, the CDR3 is TGTGTCACAAGAGAACATAATAGGGAGAACACTGAAGCTTTCTTT. This gives the protein CVTREHNRENTEAFF.

There are many counts of this clonotype. The chain couples TRBV29-1 to TRBJ1-1, with D maybe TRBD1 (6 bases). The CDR3 extends over 17 amino acids. The germline V gene encodes CDR1 SQVTM and CDR2 ANQGSEA. Trimming took off 0 bases at V and 4 bases at J, with 21 bases between the two ends. DNA of the CDR3: TGCAGCGTTGAAGATAAGAGGGGGACCGCGGAGATCACTGAAGCTTTCTTT. As protein: CSVEDKRGTAEITEAFF.

The chain couples TRBV6-2 or TRBV6-3 to TRBJ1-1; D uncertain. Germline values: CDR1 MNHEY, CDR2 SVGEGT. The germline V and J ends were trimmed by 6 bases and 5 bases, with 16 bases remaining between them. CDR3 length equals 14 residues. The CDR3 DNA reads as TGTGCCAGCAGCCTCTACAGCTGGGGAACTGAAGCTTTCTTT. It is translated as CASSLYSWGTEAFF.

This clonotype occurred a few times. V usage is TRBV24-1 and J usage is TRBJ2-3, with D perhaps TRBD1 (7 bases). V gave up 3 bases and J gave up 0 bases, with 12 bases separating them. CDR1 is KGHDR, CDR2 SFDVKD, per germline. There are 16 residues in the CDR3. CDR3 sequence (DNA): TGTGCCACCAGTGATCCAGGGGGGCAGAGCACAGATACGCAGTATTTT. Translation gives CATSDPGGQSTDTQYF.

This clonotype was counted at least ten times. The chain is built from TRBV5-1 and TRBJ2-6; D is undetermined. Germline lookup yields CDR1 SGHRS and CDR2 YFSETQ. The CDR3 consists of 13 residues. V was trimmed by 5 bases and J by 0 bases, leaving 3 bases between them. The CDR3 loop reads CASRNSGANVLTF. The CDR3 coding sequence is TGCGCCAGCAGGAACTCTGGGGCCAACGTCCTGACTTTC.

This clonotype came up a few times. The chain uses TRBV20-1 and TRBJ2-5, with TRBD1 identical over 8 bases. Germline loops: CDR1 DFQATT, CDR2 SNEGSKA (reference sequence). The CDR3 has 13 amino acids. The DNA for the CDR3 is TGCACGCCCGCAGGGGGCGAGGGAGAGACCCAGTACTTC. This codes for CTPAGGEGETQYF.

The gene calls are TRBV5-1 and TRBJ2-3, with a tentative D call TRBD2 (7 bases). V lost 1 base, J lost 2 bases, and 17 bases lay in between. Germline V gene lookup returns CDR1 SGHRS and CDR2 YFSETQ. The CDR3 runs 17 residues. For the CDR3, the DNA is TGCGCCAGCAGCTTGAAACGGGGGGCTGCGTTCACAGATACGCAGTATTTT. As protein: CASSLKRGAAFTDTQYF. The full variable domain, rest sourced from reference TRBV5-1 and TRBJ2-3, is KAGVTQTPRYLIKTRGQQVTLSCSPISGHRSVSWYQQTPGQGLQFLFEYFSETQRNKGNFPGRFSGRQFSNSRSEMNVSTLELGDSALYLCASSLKRGAAFTDTQYFGPGTRLTVL.

The table lists this clonotype with many counts. This chain uses TRBV6-5 with TRBJ2-7; either TRBD1 or TRBD2 may fit D (5 bases each). CDR3 length: 14 residues. Trimming cost V 2 bases and J 3 bases, with 11 bases left between them. CDR1 is MNHEY and CDR2 is SVGAGI in the germline V gene. CDR3 coding DNA: TGTGCCAGCAGTTACACCGGGACCTTCTACGAGCAGTACTTC. Encoded protein: CASSYTGTFYEQYF.

V usage is TRBV5-1 and J usage is TRBJ2-5; D not resolved. Germline CDR1 and CDR2: SGHRS and YFSETQ. Trimming removed 0 bases at V and 2 bases at J, with 8 bases between. CDR3 size: 14 residues. CDR3 DNA sequence: TGCGCCAGCAGCTTGGCCGACGGGCAAGAGACCCAGTACTTC. It codes for CASSLADGQETQYF.

V is TRBV30 and J is TRBJ2-3; D not certain. Trimming shortened V by 5 bases and J by 6 bases, and 9 bases separated the two germline ends. The CDR3 totals 11 residues. Germline lookup yields CDR1 GTSNPN and CDR2 SVGIG (reference sequence). Written as DNA, the CDR3 is TGTGCCTGGGGAGAGGCGGATACGCAGTATTTT. It is translated as CAWGEADTQYF.

The rearrangement links TRBV7-9 to TRBJ2-7; TRBD1 agrees at 7 bases. The germline V gene encodes CDR1 SEHNR and CDR2 FQNEAQ (reference sequence). V lost 6 bases, J lost 4 bases, and 9 bases stayed unmatched. CDR3 length: 14 residues. CDR3 coding DNA: TGTGCCAGCAGGGGTGGACAGGAGATTTACGAGCAGTACTTC. It yields the protein CASRGGQEIYEQYF.

The chain is built from TRBV30 and TRBJ1-1; D gene ambiguous. Trimming removed 4 bases at V and 1 base at J, with 10 bases between. Germline V gene sequence: CDR1 GTSNPN, CDR2 SVGIG (reference sequence). The CDR3 contains 13 residues. In DNA form, the CDR3 reads TGTGCCTGGACCCGATTAGGGAACACTGAAGCTTTCTTT. This codes for CAWTRLGNTEAFF.

This rearrangement joins TRBV12-3 or TRBV12-4 to TRBJ1-1; D is unresolved. Trimming pared 2 bases from V and 6 bases from J, leaving 13 bases between. The CDR3 spans 14 residues. The DNA of the CDR3 is TGTGCCAGCAGTTTAAAACCTCTCAAGGCTGAAGCTTTCTTT. It encodes CASSLKPLKAEAFF.

This chain links TRBV3-1 with TRBJ1-4, with D uncertain. Trimming pared 2 bases from V and 7 bases from J, leaving 14 bases between. The germline V gene encodes CDR1 LGHDT and CDR2 YNNKEL (reference sequence). The CDR3 is 15 residues long. CDR3 in DNA: TGTGCCAGCAGCCAATATGTGGCTTCAAGTGAAAAACTGTTTTTT. It specifies CASSQYVASSEKLFF.

This clonotype was counted at least ten times. In DNA, the CDR3 is TGCGCCAGCAGCCGCATTGGATCATACGAGCAGTACTTC. Translating gives CASSRIGSYEQYF. The chain employs TRBV4-3 and TRBJ2-7; no definite D call. V lost 4 bases and J 4 bases, leaving 11 bases between the germline ends. From germline, CDR1 is LGHNA and CDR2 YSLEER. This CDR3 contains 13 residues.

The chain couples TRBV7-2 to TRBJ1-1; TRBD1 is a possible D gene (6 bases). Germline CDR1 SGHTA, CDR2 FQGNSA. Trimming stripped 5 bases from V and 5 bases from J, with 15 bases between. The CDR3 is 14 amino acids. The CDR3 spells CASSPMTGGTEAFF. The CDR3 nucleotides are TGTGCCAGCAGCCCGATGACAGGAGGGACTGAAGCTTTCTTT. Complete variable domain (other parts from reference TRBV7-2 and TRBJ1-1): GAGVSQSPSNKVTEKGKDVELRCDPISGHTALYWYRQSLGQGLEFLIYFQGNSAPDKSGLPSDRFSAERTGGSVSTLTIQRTQQEDSAVYLCASSPMTGGTEAFFGQGTRLTVV.

V and J are TRBV12-3 or TRBV12-4 and TRBJ2-3; TRBD2 agrees at 7 bases. The trim removed 7 bases at V and 4 bases at J, leaving 11 bases unmatched. There are 15 residues in the CDR3. CDR3 in amino acids: CASTSSWGGADTQYF. In nucleotides, the CDR3 is TGTGCCAGCACCTCAAGCTGGGGGGGGGCAGATACGCAGTATTTT.

This clonotype occurred a few times. The chain is built from TRBV19 and TRBJ1-1; D is perhaps TRBD1 (6 bases). Looked up from germline, CDR1 is LNHDA and CDR2 is SQIVND (reference sequence). The CDR3 loop spans 12 amino acids. V was pared by 3 bases and J by 14 bases, with 16 bases between. For the CDR3, the DNA is TGTGCCAGTAGTATTGGGGGCATAATACCGTTCTTT. Translating gives CASSIGGIIPFF.

The chain couples TRBV5-1 to TRBJ1-1, with D maybe TRBD1 (6 bases). The CDR3 runs 15 residues. Trimming took off 5 bases at V and 11 bases at J, with 25 bases between the two ends. The germline V gene has CDR1 SGHRS and CDR2 YFSETQ. The CDR3 DNA is TGCGCCAGCAGATTCGGACAGCCGGAGGCTGGGGAGGCTTTCTTT. This codes for CASRFGQPEAGEAFF. Full variable domain (missing parts from reference TRBV5-1 and TRBJ1-1): KAGVTQTPRYLIKTRGQQVTLSCSPISGHRSVSWYQQTPGQGLQFLFEYFSETQRNKGNFPGRFSGRQFSNSRSEMNVSTLELGDSALYLCASRFGQPEAGEAFFGQGTRLTVV.

The chain joins TRBV3-1 to TRBJ2-3; perhaps TRBD2 as D (6 bases). From germline, CDR1 is LGHDT and CDR2 YNNKEL (reference sequence). The V gene lost 5 bases and the J gene lost 0 bases, with 12 bases spanning the gap. The CDR3 loop spans 15 amino acids. The CDR3 DNA follows: TGTGCCAGCAGCGCCTCGAGCGGGAGCACAGATACGCAGTATTTT. It translates to CASSASSGSTDTQYF.

The chain uses TRBV20-1 and TRBJ2-7; D call uncertain. Germline loops: CDR1 DFQATT, CDR2 SNEGSKA (reference sequence). Trimming shortened V by 6 bases and J by 1 base, and 16 bases separated the two germline ends. This CDR3 spans 14 amino acids. CDR3 nucleotide sequence: TGCAGTGCAAGGACGGCGGTTTCGTCCTACGAGCAGTACTTC. Translating it yields CSARTAVSSYEQYF.

There are a few counts of this clonotype. This sequence joins TRBV4-2 and TRBJ1-5; D gene ambiguous. Germline loops: CDR1 LGHNA, CDR2 YNFKEQ. V lost 3 bases and J lost 0, with 18 bases in between. This CDR3 region has 18 residues. The CDR3 reads CASSHPPGRADSNQPQHF. Written as DNA, the CDR3 is TGTGCCAGCAGCCACCCCCCCGGAAGAGCGGATAGCAATCAGCCCCAGCATTTT.

J is TRBJ1-1 and V is TRBV12-3 or TRBV12-4, with 11 bases aligning to TRBD1. Losses at the gene ends were 1 base for V and 8 bases for J; bases not matched to a gene: 3. The CDR3 loop spans 14 amino acids. The CDR3 protein is CASSLGTGGREAFF. The CDR3 coding sequence is TGTGCCAGCAGTTTAGGGACAGGGGGCAGAGAAGCTTTCTTT.